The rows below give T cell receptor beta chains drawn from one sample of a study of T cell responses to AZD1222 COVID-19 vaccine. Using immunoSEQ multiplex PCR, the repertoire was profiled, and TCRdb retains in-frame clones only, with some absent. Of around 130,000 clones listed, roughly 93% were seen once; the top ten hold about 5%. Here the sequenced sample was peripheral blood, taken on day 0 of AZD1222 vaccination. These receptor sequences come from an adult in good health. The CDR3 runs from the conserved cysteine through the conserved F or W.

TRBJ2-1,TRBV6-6,CASSQISRPSDRNEQFF
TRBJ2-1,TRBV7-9,CASSLELSAHEQFF
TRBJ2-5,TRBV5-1,CASSPAGGGETQYF
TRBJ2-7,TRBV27,CASSFGTSRRYEQYF
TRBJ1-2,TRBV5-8,CASSLSGHYGYTF
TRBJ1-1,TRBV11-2,CASSIRGGAGSTEAFF
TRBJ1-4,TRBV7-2,CASSLVAPEKLFF
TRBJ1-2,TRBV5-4,CASSVKQGGLYGYTF
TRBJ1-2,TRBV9,CASSPSGPF
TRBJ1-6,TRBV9,CASTGQANSPLHF
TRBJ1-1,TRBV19,CASSLTGGRAFF
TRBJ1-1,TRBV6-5,CASFSMNTEAFF
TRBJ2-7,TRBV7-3,CASSSRGSIPYEQYF
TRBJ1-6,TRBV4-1,CASSSRVQSSYNSPLHF
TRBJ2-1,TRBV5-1,CASSLGGSENEQFF
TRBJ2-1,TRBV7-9,CASSLVGGMYNEQFF
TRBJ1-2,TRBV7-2,CASSSLKGTRGYTF
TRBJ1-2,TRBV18,CASSPAGTGVNYGYTF
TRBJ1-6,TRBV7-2,CASSLDPVAGSPLHF
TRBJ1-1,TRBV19,CASSISMPTEAFF
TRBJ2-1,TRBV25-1,CASSQTGEQFF
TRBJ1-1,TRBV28,CASSGGQGFTEAFF